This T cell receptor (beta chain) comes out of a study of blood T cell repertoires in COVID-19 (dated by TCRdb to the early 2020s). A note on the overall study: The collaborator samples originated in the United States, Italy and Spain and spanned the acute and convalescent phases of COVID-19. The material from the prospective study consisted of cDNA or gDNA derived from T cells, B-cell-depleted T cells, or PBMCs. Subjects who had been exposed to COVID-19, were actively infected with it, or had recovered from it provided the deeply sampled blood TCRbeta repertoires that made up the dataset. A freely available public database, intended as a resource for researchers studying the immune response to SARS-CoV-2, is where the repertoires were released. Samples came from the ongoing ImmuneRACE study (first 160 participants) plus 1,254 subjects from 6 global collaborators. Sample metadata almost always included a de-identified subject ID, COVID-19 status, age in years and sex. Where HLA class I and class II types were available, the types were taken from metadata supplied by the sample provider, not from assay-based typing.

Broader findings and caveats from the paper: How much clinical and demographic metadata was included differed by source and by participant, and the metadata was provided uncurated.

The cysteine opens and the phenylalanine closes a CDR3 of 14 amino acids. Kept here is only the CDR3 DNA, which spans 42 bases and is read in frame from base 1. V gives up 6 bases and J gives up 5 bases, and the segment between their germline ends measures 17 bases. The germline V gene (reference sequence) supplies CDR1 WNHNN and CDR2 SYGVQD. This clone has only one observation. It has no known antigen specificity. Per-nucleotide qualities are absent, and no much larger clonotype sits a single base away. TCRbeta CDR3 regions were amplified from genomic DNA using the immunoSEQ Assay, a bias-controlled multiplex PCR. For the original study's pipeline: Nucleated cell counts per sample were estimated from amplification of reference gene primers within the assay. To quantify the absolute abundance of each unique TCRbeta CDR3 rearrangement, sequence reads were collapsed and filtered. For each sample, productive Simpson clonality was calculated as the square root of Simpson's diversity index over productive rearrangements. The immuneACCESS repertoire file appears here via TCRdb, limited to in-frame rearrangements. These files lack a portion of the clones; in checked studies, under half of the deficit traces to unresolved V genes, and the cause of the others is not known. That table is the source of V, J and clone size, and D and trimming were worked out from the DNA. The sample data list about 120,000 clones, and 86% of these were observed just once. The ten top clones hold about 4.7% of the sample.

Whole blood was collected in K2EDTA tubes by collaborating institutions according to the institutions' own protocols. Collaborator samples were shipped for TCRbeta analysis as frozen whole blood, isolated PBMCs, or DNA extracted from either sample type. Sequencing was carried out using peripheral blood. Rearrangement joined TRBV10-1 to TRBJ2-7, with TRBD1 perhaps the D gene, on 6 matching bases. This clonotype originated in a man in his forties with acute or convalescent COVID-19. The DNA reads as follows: TGCGCCAGCAGCGTGGACAGCTTCCTTAACGAGCAGTACTTC. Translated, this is CASSVDSFLNEQYF.